Included here is one TCR beta chain sequence, with context. The CDR3 spans 17 residues. V lost 0 bases and J lost 0, with 15 bases in between. Germline lookup yields CDR1 SGDLS and CDR2 YYNGEE. Primers for the PCR totalled 60 Vbeta and 13 Jbeta. Repertoires were generated with immunoSEQ multiplex PCR, while TCRdb's copy carries only in-frame clones and drops some. The sample holds roughly 250,000 clones, approximately 85% seen once. The sample comes from a study of cytomegalovirus exposure and HLA in healthy donors. V gene TRBV9 combines with J gene TRBJ1-2, with D uncertain. The receptor was derived from a woman aged 40-49 years in good health and CMV-seropositive. Source material: PBMCs. The CDR3 is CASSVGSLADTNYGYTF. The CDR3 coding sequence is TGTGCCAGCAGCGTAGGCTCCCTGGCAGACACTAACTATGGCTACACCTTC.